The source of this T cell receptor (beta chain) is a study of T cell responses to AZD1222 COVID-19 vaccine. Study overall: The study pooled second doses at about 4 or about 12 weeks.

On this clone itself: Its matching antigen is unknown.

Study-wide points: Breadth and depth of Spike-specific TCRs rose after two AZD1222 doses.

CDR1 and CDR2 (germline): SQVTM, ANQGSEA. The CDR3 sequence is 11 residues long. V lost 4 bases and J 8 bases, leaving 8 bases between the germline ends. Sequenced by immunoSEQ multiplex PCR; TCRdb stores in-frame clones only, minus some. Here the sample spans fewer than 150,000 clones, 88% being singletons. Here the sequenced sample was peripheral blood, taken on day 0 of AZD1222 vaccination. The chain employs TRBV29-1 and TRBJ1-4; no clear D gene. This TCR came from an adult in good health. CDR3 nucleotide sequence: TGCAGCGTTGGACTGGGGGAAAAACTGTTTTTT. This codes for CSVGLGEKLFF.